This T cell receptor (beta chain) was obtained from a study of T-cell reconstitution after alpha-beta-depleted transplantation in children. J lost 12 bases, V lost 1 base, and 8 bases had no gene match. This CDR3 region has 15 residues. The library targeted TCRbeta and was prepared with unique molecular identifiers. MiXCR was run by TCRdb on the PCR reads, yielding one entry per CDR3 protein. There are 500,000 to 600,000 distinct CDR3 sequences in the sample; 15% to 20% occur only once, and 3.3% lies in the top ten. The sequenced sample was PBMCs from the stem cell graft donor, obtained from the stem cell graft. The rearrangement links TRBV12-3 or TRBV12-4 to TRBJ2-7; 14 nucleotides agree with TRBD2. This TCR was sampled from a human donor who donated a stem cell graft to a child with acute lymphoblastic leukemia. CDR3 residues: CASSLVGTSGRSTYF. CDR3 coding DNA: TGTGCCAGCAGTTTAGTGGGGACTAGCGGGAGAAGCACGTACTTC.